Listed below are T cell receptor beta chains from one sample, sequenced in a study of molecular identifiers for immune sequencing clone quantification. TCRdb redid the calling of the PCR reads with MiXCR, one entry per CDR3 protein. The data contain around 480,000 distinct CDR3 sequences, 25% of them singletons. Sequenced material: naive CD8+ T cells from blood, with Jurkat cell RNA spiked in. These receptors all stem from a human donor in good health. Some libraries in this study had Jurkat cell RNA spiked in. The CDR3 runs from the conserved cysteine through the conserved F or W. A D gene is named only where the DNA matches it firmly. The listing skips clone size in some rows; elsewhere it reads once, few, many or a size class.

v_call: TRBV11-2
clone_size: -
d_call: TRBD1
j_call: TRBJ2-3
cdr3_aa: CASSLGDRPTDTQYF
cdr3_nt: TGTGCCAGCAGCTTAGGGGACAGACCTACAGATACGCAGTATTTT

v_call: TRBV20-1
clone_size: many
d_call: TRBD2
j_call: TRBJ2-7
cdr3_aa: CSASPLAGAHEQYF
cdr3_nt: TGCAGTGCTAGCCCACTAGCGGGAGCACACGAGCAGTACTTC

v_call: TRBV6-1
clone_size: -
d_call: TRBD1
j_call: TRBJ1-2
cdr3_aa: CASSDRDRGIYGYTF
cdr3_nt: TGTGCCAGCAGTGATCGGGACAGGGGAATCTATGGCTACACCTTC

v_call: TRBV9
clone_size: few
d_call: TRBD1
j_call: TRBJ2-2
cdr3_aa: CASSVSRDRGHTGELFF
cdr3_nt: TGTGCCAGCAGCGTTTCCCGGGACAGGGGTCACACCGGGGAGCTGTTTTTT

v_call: TRBV27
clone_size: -
d_call: TRBD2
j_call: TRBJ2-2
cdr3_aa: CASSFLAGGRRTGELFF
cdr3_nt: TGTGCCAGCAGTTTCCTAGCGGGGGGCCGACGCACCGGGGAGCTGTTTTTT

v_call: TRBV20-1
clone_size: once
d_call: -
j_call: TRBJ2-7
cdr3_aa: CSARTGQRATYEQYF
cdr3_nt: TGCAGTGCTAGGACCGGACAGAGGGCAACCTACGAGCAGTACTTC

v_call: TRBV30
clone_size: many
d_call: TRBD2
j_call: TRBJ2-2
cdr3_aa: CAWTGSGAGELFF
cdr3_nt: TGTGCCTGGACAGGGAGCGGGGCCGGGGAGCTGTTTTTT

v_call: TRBV20-1
clone_size: few
d_call: -
j_call: TRBJ1-6
cdr3_aa: CSARDPYAGVPSNSPLHF
cdr3_nt: TGCAGTGCTAGAGATCCCTACGCAGGGGTCCCCTCCAATTCACCCCTCCACTTT

v_call: TRBV27
clone_size: -
d_call: TRBD1
j_call: TRBJ2-7
cdr3_aa: CASSIGGPNYEQYF
cdr3_nt: TGTGCCAGCAGTATAGGGGGCCCCAACTACGAGCAGTACTTC

v_call: TRBV18
clone_size: few
d_call: TRBD1
j_call: TRBJ1-5
cdr3_aa: CASSPEGGHQPQHF
cdr3_nt: TGTGCCAGCTCACCCGAAGGGGGCCATCAGCCCCAGCATTTT

v_call: TRBV6-1
clone_size: -
d_call: TRBD1
j_call: TRBJ1-5
cdr3_aa: CASRQGFGSQPQHF
cdr3_nt: TGTGCCAGCAGACAGGGGTTCGGTAGTCAGCCCCAGCATTTT

v_call: TRBV24-1
clone_size: many
d_call: -
j_call: TRBJ2-1
cdr3_aa: CATSSSMAVTSYNEQFF
cdr3_nt: TGTGCCACCAGTAGTTCTATGGCGGTTACCTCCTACAATGAGCAGTTCTTC

v_call: TRBV9
clone_size: few
d_call: -
j_call: TRBJ2-1
cdr3_aa: CASSAIYREGSYNEQFF
cdr3_nt: TGTGCCAGCAGCGCCATATACAGGGAAGGCTCCTACAATGAGCAGTTCTTC

v_call: TRBV2
clone_size: few
d_call: -
j_call: TRBJ2-2
cdr3_aa: CASSEGGQGLTGELFF
cdr3_nt: TGTGCCAGCAGTGAGGGAGGGCAGGGGCTCACCGGGGAGCTGTTTTTT

v_call: TRBV4-3
clone_size: -
d_call: -
j_call: TRBJ2-1
cdr3_aa: CASSPGVGYNEQFF
cdr3_nt: TGCGCCAGCAGCCCCGGAGTGGGGTACAATGAGCAGTTCTTC

v_call: TRBV5-4
clone_size: few
d_call: -
j_call: TRBJ2-5
cdr3_aa: CASSLEGRVKTQYF
cdr3_nt: TGTGCCAGCAGCTTGGAAGGCAGGGTAAAGACCCAGTACTTC

v_call: TRBV19
clone_size: -
d_call: TRBD1
j_call: TRBJ2-7
cdr3_aa: CASSEGTGVYEQYF
cdr3_nt: TGTGCCAGTAGTGAGGGGACAGGGGTCTACGAGCAGTACTTC

v_call: TRBV6-5
clone_size: -
d_call: TRBD2
j_call: TRBJ2-7
cdr3_aa: CASSLYSGSWGEQYF
cdr3_nt: TGTGCCAGCAGTTTGTATAGCGGGAGTTGGGGCGAGCAGTACTTC

v_call: TRBV6-2/TRBV6-3
clone_size: -
d_call: -
j_call: TRBJ2-3
cdr3_aa: CATGGASTDTQYF
cdr3_nt: TGTGCCACGGGCGGTGCTAGCACAGATACGCAGTATTTT

v_call: TRBV12-3/TRBV12-4
clone_size: few
d_call: -
j_call: TRBJ2-2
cdr3_aa: CASTLRGELFF
cdr3_nt: TGTGCCAGCACCCTAAGAGGGGAGCTGTTTTTT

v_call: TRBV6-5
clone_size: many
d_call: -
j_call: TRBJ2-2
cdr3_aa: CASSYINTGELFF
cdr3_nt: TGTGCCAGCAGTTACATCAACACCGGGGAGCTGTTTTTT

v_call: TRBV19
clone_size: few
d_call: -
j_call: TRBJ1-1
cdr3_aa: CASSIDLASVDTEAFF
cdr3_nt: TGTGCCAGTAGTATAGATCTGGCCTCCGTCGACACTGAAGCTTTCTTT